This T cell receptor beta chain was documented in a study of Graves' ophthalmopathy and Graves' hyperthyroidism. The wider study: Stable hyperthyroidism was defined by absence of ophthalmopathy within 18 months of follow-up.

The CDR3 runs 11 residues. The germline CDR1 and CDR2 sequences are DFQATT and SNEGSKA (reference sequence). Study observations and caveats: With a specificity of roughly 72% and a sensitivity of 70% to 71%, the model predicted ophthalmopathy progression. Blood repertoires reportedly contained most expanded thyroid clonotypes above 0.001 frequency.

Of note for this clonotype: Its target is not known.

Amplified TCR beta CDR3 regions were obtained using RNA transcripts as template. RT-PCR in the first round used HTBI primers; a second-round multiplex PCR followed. TCRdb used MiXCR to reprocess the multiplex PCR reads, holding one entry per CDR3 protein. The sample contains a few hundred thousand distinct CDR3 sequences, less than 40% of which appear only once. This chain joins TRBV20-1 and TRBJ1-2; D is uncertain. The receptor was derived from an adult man with Graves' hyperthyroidism. The sample taken for sequencing was peripheral blood or thyroid tissue (not recorded which). The CDR3 DNA sequence: TGCAGGCCCTCGGCAGGCGATGGCTACACCTTC. This codes for CRPSAGDGYTF.